The rows below give T cell receptor beta chains drawn from one sample of a study of shared clonotypes between healthy human individuals. The data were produced by immunoSEQ multiplex PCR, yet TCRdb's version contains in-frame clones alone and is incomplete. The table includes roughly 2.1 million clones, just over 90% detected once. Sequencing used naive CD8+ T cells from PBMCs. All receptors derive from a man younger than 35 in good health. Some clones in this sample may be carry-over from other donors' samples. Each CDR3 is given with its conserved first and last residue. D genes are given only for firm matches. Not every row has a clone size; where given, it reads once, few, many or a size class.

TRBJ2-7	-	TRBD1	TRBV6-1	CASSERDRGFYEQYF	TGTGCCAGCAGTGAAAGGGACAGGGGGTTTTACGAGCAGTACTTC
TRBJ2-1	once	-	TRBV7-8	CASSLDSGDNEQFF	TGTGCCAGCAGCTTAGATAGCGGAGACAATGAGCAGTTCTTC
TRBJ2-7	-	-	TRBV27	CASTSASYEQYF	TGTGCCAGCACTAGCGCGTCCTACGAGCAGTACTTC
TRBJ2-2	-	TRBD2	TRBV5-1	CASSQYPGLAADKQELFF	TGCGCCAGCAGCCAATACCCGGGACTAGCGGCCGATAAGCAAGAGCTGTTTTTT
TRBJ2-7	-	-	TRBV2	CAGRARSSYEQYF	TGTGCCGGTCGGGCTCGATCCTCCTACGAGCAGTACTTC
TRBJ2-7	-	-	TRBV25-1	CASKGRGYEQYF	TGTGCCAGCAAGGGCAGGGGCTACGAGCAGTACTTC
TRBJ2-2	once	-	TRBV28	CASSLDYTGELFF	TGTGCCAGCAGTCTTGACTACACCGGGGAGCTGTTTTTT
TRBJ1-3	-	-	TRBV7-9	CASSTRKSGNTIYF	TGTGCCAGCAGCACCCGGAAATCAGGAAACACCATATATTTT
TRBJ2-7	-	-	TRBV27	CASSSSVGEASYEQYF	TGTGCCAGCAGTTCCTCGGTGGGGGAGGCTAGCTACGAGCAGTACTTC
TRBJ2-1	-	-	TRBV27	CATAPFSRSYNEQFF	TGTGCCACCGCTCCCTTCTCGCGCTCCTACAATGAGCAGTTCTTC
TRBJ1-1	-	TRBD1	TRBV28	CASSPPGQDTEAFF	TGTGCCAGCAGTCCCCCGGGACAGGACACTGAAGCTTTCTTT
TRBJ2-1	-	-	TRBV7-6	CASSSRGSGDEQFF	TGTGCCAGCAGCTCAAGGGGTTCAGGGGATGAGCAGTTCTTC
TRBJ2-1	-	-	TRBV27	CASSPPQGGSYNEQFF	TGTGCCAGCAGTCCGCCCCAAGGCGGTTCCTACAATGAGCAGTTCTTC
TRBJ2-1	-	TRBD2	TRBV19	CASSPVAGSYNEQFF	TGTGCCAGTAGTCCTGTAGCGGGATCGTACAATGAGCAGTTCTTC
TRBJ1-2	-	-	TRBV27	CASSYLWRAPLGGYTF	TGTGCCAGCAGTTACCTATGGAGGGCCCCATTGGGGGGCTACACCTTC
TRBJ2-7	once	-	TRBV9	CASSVGSGYSYEQYF	TGTGCCAGCAGCGTAGGGTCAGGGTATTCCTACGAGCAGTACTTC
TRBJ2-1	-	-	TRBV9	CASSVVGGRARGEQFF	TGTGCCAGCAGCGTAGTGGGGGGCCGGGCCAGGGGTGAGCAGTTCTTC
TRBJ2-5	-	-	TRBV7-9	CASSLVKYQETQYF	TGTGCCAGCAGCTTGGTCAAGTACCAAGAGACCCAGTACTTC
TRBJ1-1	-	-	TRBV27	CASSRPGRENTEAFF	TGTGCCAGCAGTAGACCGGGACGGGAGAACACTGAAGCTTTCTTT
TRBJ1-1	-	TRBD1	TRBV7-9	CASSFDRVWTEAFF	TGTGCCAGCAGCTTCGACAGGGTATGGACTGAAGCTTTCTTT
TRBJ1-5	-	-	TRBV5-5	CASSLSGYSNQPQHF	TGTGCCAGCAGCTTGTCAGGGTATAGCAATCAGCCCCAGCATTTT
TRBJ2-7	-	-	TRBV27	CASAILGSYEQYF	TGTGCCAGCGCTATCCTGGGTTCCTACGAGCAGTACTTC
TRBJ2-1	-	-	TRBV29-1	CSMGSNEQFF	TGCAGCATGGGGAGCAATGAGCAGTTCTTC
TRBJ2-7	-	-	TRBV5-6	CASSSGGRDYEQYF	TGTGCCAGCAGCAGCGGAGGGAGAGACTACGAGCAGTACTTC
TRBJ2-7	-	-	TRBV10-1	CASSPGLPSYEQYF	TGCGCCAGCAGCCCAGGACTGCCGTCCTACGAGCAGTACTTC
TRBJ1-4	-	-	TRBV28	CASKVRGPNPRHEKLFF	TGTGCCAGCAAAGTCAGAGGCCCGAACCCCCGGCATGAAAAACTGTTTTTT
TRBJ2-1	-	TRBD2	TRBV27	CASSFAAGEVINEQFF	TGTGCCAGCAGTTTTGCAGCGGGAGAAGTGATCAATGAGCAGTTCTTC
TRBJ2-7	-	TRBD2	TRBV27	CASSKSGLGTGEQYF	TGTGCCAGCAGTAAATCGGGACTAGGAACAGGAGAGCAGTACTTC
TRBJ2-1	-	-	TRBV6-1	CATDQASYNEQFF	TGTGCCACCGACCAGGCTTCATACAATGAGCAGTTCTTC
TRBJ1-2	-	-	TRBV2	CASSAGRSPHGYTF	TGTGCCAGCAGTGCTGGGAGGAGTCCGCATGGCTACACCTTC
TRBJ1-1	-	TRBD1	TRBV6-6	CASRTGGEAFF	TGTGCCAGCAGGACAGGGGGGGAAGCTTTCTTT